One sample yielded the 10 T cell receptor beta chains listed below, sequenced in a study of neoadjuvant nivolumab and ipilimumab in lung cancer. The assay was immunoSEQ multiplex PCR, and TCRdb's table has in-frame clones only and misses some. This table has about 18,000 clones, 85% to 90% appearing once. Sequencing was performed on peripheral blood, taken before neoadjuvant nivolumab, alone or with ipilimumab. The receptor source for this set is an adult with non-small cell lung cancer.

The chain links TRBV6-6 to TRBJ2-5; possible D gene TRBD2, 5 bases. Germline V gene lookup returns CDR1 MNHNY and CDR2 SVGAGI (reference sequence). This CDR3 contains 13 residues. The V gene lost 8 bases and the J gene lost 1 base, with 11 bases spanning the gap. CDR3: CASVGSSQETQYF. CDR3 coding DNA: TGTGCCAGCGTAGGGAGTTCCCAAGAGACCCAGTACTTC.

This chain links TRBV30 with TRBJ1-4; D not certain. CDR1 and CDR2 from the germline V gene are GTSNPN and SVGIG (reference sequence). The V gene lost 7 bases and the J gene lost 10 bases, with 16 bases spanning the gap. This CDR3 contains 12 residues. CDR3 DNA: TGTGCCTTTGGACGGCTTGCGGGAAAACTGTTTTTT. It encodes CAFGRLAGKLFF.

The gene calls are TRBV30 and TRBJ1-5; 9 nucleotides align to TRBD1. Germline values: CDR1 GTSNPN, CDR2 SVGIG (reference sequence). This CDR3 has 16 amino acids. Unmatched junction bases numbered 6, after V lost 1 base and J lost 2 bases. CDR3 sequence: CAWSGRTGGGNQPQHF. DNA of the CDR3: TGTGCCTGGAGTGGCCGAACAGGGGGCGGCAATCAGCCCCAGCATTTT. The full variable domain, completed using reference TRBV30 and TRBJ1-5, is SQTIHQWPATLVQPVGSPLSLECTVEGTSNPNLYWYRQAAGRGLQLLFYSVGIGQISSEVPQNLSASRPQDRQFILSSKKLLLSDSGFYLCAWSGRTGGGNQPQHFGDGTRLSIL.

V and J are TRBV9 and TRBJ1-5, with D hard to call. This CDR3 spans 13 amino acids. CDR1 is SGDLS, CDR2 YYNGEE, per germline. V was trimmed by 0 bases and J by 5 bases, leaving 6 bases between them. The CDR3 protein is CASSVGPDQPQHF. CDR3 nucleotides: TGTGCCAGCAGCGTAGGGCCCGATCAGCCCCAGCATTTT.

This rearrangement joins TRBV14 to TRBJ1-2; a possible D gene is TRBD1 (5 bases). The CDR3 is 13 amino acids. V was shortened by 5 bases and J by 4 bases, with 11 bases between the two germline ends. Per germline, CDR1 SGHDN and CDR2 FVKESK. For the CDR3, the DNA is TGTGCCAGCAGCAATACAGGTGCCTATGGCTACACCTTC. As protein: CASSNTGAYGYTF.

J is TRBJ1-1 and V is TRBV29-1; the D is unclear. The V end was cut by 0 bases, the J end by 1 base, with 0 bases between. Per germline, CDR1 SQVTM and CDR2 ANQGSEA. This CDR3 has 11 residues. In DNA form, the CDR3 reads TGCAGCGTTGAAGAGAACACTGAAGCTTTCTTT. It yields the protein CSVEENTEAFF.

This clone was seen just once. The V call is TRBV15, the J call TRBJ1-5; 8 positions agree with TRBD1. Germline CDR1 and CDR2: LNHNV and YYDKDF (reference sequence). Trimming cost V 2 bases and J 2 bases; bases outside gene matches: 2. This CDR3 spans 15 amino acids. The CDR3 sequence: CATSRYRGGNQPQHF. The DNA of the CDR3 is TGTGCCACCAGCAGATACAGGGGGGGCAATCAGCCCCAGCATTTT.

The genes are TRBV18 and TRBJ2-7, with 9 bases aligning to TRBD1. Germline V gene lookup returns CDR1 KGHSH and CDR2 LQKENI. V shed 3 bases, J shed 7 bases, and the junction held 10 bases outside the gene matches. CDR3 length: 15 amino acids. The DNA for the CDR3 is TGTGCCAGCTCACCCGGGACAGGGCTACTACGTGAGCAGTACTTC. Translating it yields CASSPGTGLLREQYF. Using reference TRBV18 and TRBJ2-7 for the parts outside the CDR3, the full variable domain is NAGVMQNPRHLVRRRGQEARLRCSPMKGHSHVYWYRQLPEEGLKFMVYLQKENIIDESGMPKERFSAEFPKEGPSILRIQQVVRGDSAAYFCASSPGTGLLREQYFGPGTRLTVT.

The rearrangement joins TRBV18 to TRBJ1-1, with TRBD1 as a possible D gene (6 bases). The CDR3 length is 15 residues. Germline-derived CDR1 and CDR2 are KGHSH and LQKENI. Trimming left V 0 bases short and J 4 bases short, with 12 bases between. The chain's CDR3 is CASSPPGGPATEAFF. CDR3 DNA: TGTGCCAGCTCACCACCTGGGGGGCCCGCCACTGAAGCTTTCTTT.

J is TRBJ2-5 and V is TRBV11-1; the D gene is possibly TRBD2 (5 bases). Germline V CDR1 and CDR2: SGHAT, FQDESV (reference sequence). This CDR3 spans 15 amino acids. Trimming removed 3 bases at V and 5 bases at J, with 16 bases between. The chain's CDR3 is CASSFAGESEETQYF. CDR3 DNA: TGTGCCAGCAGCTTTGCCGGGGAGAGTGAGGAGACCCAGTACTTC.